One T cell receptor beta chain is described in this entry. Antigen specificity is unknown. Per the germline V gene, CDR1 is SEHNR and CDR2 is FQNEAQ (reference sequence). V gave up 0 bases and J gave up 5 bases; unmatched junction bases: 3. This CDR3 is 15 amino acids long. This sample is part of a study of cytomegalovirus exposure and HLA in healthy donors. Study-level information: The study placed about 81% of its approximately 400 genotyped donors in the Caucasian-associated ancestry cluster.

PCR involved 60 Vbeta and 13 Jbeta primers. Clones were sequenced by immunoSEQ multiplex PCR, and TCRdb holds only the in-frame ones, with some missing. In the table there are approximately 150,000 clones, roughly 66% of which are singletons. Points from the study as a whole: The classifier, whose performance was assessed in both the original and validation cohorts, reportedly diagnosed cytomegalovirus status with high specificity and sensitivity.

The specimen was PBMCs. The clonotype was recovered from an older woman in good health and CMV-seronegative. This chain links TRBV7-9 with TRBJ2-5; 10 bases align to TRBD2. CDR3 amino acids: CASSLAAGGRETQYF. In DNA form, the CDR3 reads TGTGCCAGCAGCTTAGCAGCGGGAGGGAGGGAGACCCAGTACTTC.